Listed here are 27 T cell receptor beta chains from one sample, sequenced in a study of post-analysis software for immune sequencing data. Study-wide points: Four or five TRBV segments occurring more often in patients than controls included TRBV5-6, TRBV5-1 and TRBV20-1.

Each TCR beta cDNA library carried unique molecular identifiers. One entry per CDR3 protein results from TCRdb running MiXCR on the PCR reads. The sample carries about 770,000 distinct CDR3 sequences, about 43% recorded once. Their target antigens are unknown. Sequenced input: blood. The receptors come from a girl between 10 and 17 years old with multiple sclerosis.

This clonotype was observed a few times. The chain recombines TRBV10-3 with TRBJ2-5, with D perhaps assigned TRBD1 or TRBD2 (5 bases each). The end of the DNA fits TRBJ2-7 better, so the J call may be wrong. This CDR3 is 14 amino acids long. CDR1 ENHRY and CDR2 SYGVKD come from the germline V gene. CDR3: CAISEGTEAYEQYF. The CDR3 DNA follows: TGTGCCATCAGTGAGGGGACCGAGGCCTACGAGCAGTACTTC.

This clonotype was seen a few times. V is TRBV20-1 and J is TRBJ2-5; no reliable D call. The V gene's germline CDR1 is DFQATT and CDR2 SNEGSKA (reference sequence). Between the trimmed V and J ends, which lost 7 bases and 2 bases, there was a span of 17 bases. The CDR3 length is 14 residues. The CDR3 DNA follows: TGCAGTGTAGTTCCCTGGACCTTACAAGAGACCCAGTACTTC. Protein: CSVVPWTLQETQYF.

The chain carries TRBV6-6 and TRBJ2-7; 12 bases align to TRBD2. The CDR3 is 14 amino acids. The germline gives CDR1 MNHNY, CDR2 SVGAGI (reference sequence). The junction had 7 bases not matched to a gene; V was cut back by 6 bases and J by 7 bases. This chain's CDR3 is CASSWTSGKGEQYF. In nucleotides, the CDR3 is TGTGCCAGCAGCTGGACTAGCGGGAAGGGTGAGCAGTACTTC.

V gene TRBV27 combines with J gene TRBJ2-1, with D perhaps TRBD2 (6 bases). V was pared by 6 bases and J by 6 bases, with 18 bases between. The CDR3 runs to 15 residues. Germline values: CDR1 MNHEY, CDR2 SMNVEV (reference sequence). CDR3 nucleotide sequence: TGTGCCAGCAGCGGTAGTTTTGCTAGCGTCAATGAGCAGTTCTTC. It encodes CASSGSFASVNEQFF.

The chain links TRBV24-1 to TRBJ2-1, with D hard to call. This CDR3 spans 13 amino acids. CDR1 and CDR2 from the germline V gene are KGHDR and SFDVKD. Trimming stripped 3 bases from V and 7 bases from J, with 9 bases between. The CDR3 spells CATSDGRLNEQFF. The DNA for the CDR3 is TGTGCCACCAGTGATGGCCGGTTGAATGAGCAGTTCTTC.

This clonotype has just a few counts. The V call is TRBV4-3, the J call TRBJ2-1, with 10 nucleotides matching TRBD1. The germline CDR1 and CDR2 sequences are LGHNA and YSLEER. Trimming took 4 bases from V and 5 from J; bases not matched to a gene: 5. This CDR3 comprises 15 residues. In DNA, the CDR3 is TGCGCCAGCAGCCTTGACAGGGGGCGGGACAATGAGCAGTTCTTC. Its translation: CASSLDRGRDNEQFF.

The chain is built from TRBV4-2 and TRBJ1-2; 8 bases are a match to TRBD1. Germline CDR1 is LGHNA and CDR2 is YNFKEQ. The V and J ends lost 5 bases and 0 bases, in that order; junction bases with no gene match: 8. The CDR3 is 16 residues long. CDR3 sequence (DNA): TGTGCCAGCAGCGCTGGGGACAGGCTCTCTAACTATGGCTACACCTTC. Its translation is CASSAGDRLSNYGYTF.

The rearrangement joins TRBV7-9 to TRBJ2-3, with a possible D match to TRBD2 (6 bases). This CDR3 has 13 amino acids. CDR1 and CDR2 from the germline V gene are SEHNR and FQNEAQ (reference sequence). Trimming shortened V by 3 bases and J by 9 bases, and 13 bases separated the two germline ends. DNA of the CDR3: TGTGCCAGCAGCTTTAACTCCGCGGGAACGCAGTATTTT. It is translated as CASSFNSAGTQYF.

In this sample, this clonotype turned up a few times. The chain carries TRBV5-1 and TRBJ2-4; 11 bases line up with TRBD1. V lost 4 bases to trimming and J lost 6 bases; unmatched junction nucleotides: 15. CDR1 SGHRS and CDR2 YFSETQ come from the germline V gene. This CDR3 comprises 18 residues. The CDR3 is CASSTRSGQGVSGNIQYF. The CDR3 region has the DNA TGCGCCAGCAGCACGAGGTCGGGACAGGGGGTGTCGGGAAACATTCAGTACTTC.

DNA for the CDR3: TGTGCCAGTCTTATCGACAGGGCGGCGGACTATGGCTACACCTTC. It encodes CASLIDRAADYGYTF. The rearrangement uses TRBV6-6 and TRBJ1-2, with 7 positions matching TRBD1. This CDR3 has 15 residues. J gave up 3 bases and V 9 bases, and 13 bases lay outside the gene matches. The germline V gene has CDR1 MNHNY and CDR2 SVGAGI (reference sequence).

This clonotype was detected once. This rearrangement joins TRBV9 to TRBJ2-5; 7 positions agree with TRBD2. Germline CDR1 SGDLS, CDR2 YYNGEE. The junction had 9 bases not matched to a gene; V was cut back by 2 bases and J by 5 bases. The CDR3 contains 15 residues. CDR3 bases: TGTGCCAGCAGCGTGGCAGCGGGGCTTGGGGAGACCCAGTACTTC. This translates into CASSVAAGLGETQYF.

As for this clonotype: The junction and the germline gene differ at one end; a read error may be behind it. The rearrangement joins TRBV3-1 to TRBJ2-1; the D gene is possibly TRBD2 (6 bases). The CDR3 spans 14 residues. The germline V gene has CDR1 LGHDT and CDR2 YNNKEL (reference sequence). As DNA, the CDR3 is TGTGCCAGCAGCCGCCTGTTGGAGGGGAATGAGCAGTGCTTC. This gives the protein CASSRLLEGNEQCF.

The gene calls are TRBV20-1 and TRBJ2-4; D unresolved. The J call is in doubt because the DNA end fits TRBJ2-7 better. The CDR3 has 15 amino acids. Germline V lookup: CDR1 DFQATT, CDR2 SNEGSKA (reference sequence). The CDR3 is CSASFPGAQSYEQYF. The CDR3 coding sequence is TGCAGTGCTAGTTTCCCGGGCGCGCAATCCTACGAGCAGTACTTC.

With regard to this clonotype: The junction departs from the called germline gene at one end, perhaps through a read error. V is TRBV20-1 and J is TRBJ2-4; D might be TRBD1 (6 bases). The CDR3 loop spans 13 amino acids. Germline CDR1 and CDR2: DFQATT and SNEGSKA (reference sequence). CDR3 protein: CSASPQGKWEQCF. CDR3 bases: TGCAGTGCTAGCCCGCAGGGGAAATGGGAGCAGTGCTTC.

This clonotype was counted ten times or more. The CDR3 DNA reads TGTGCCAGTTCTTCGACCCCGGTAGGGGAGACCCAGTACTTC. Protein: CASSSTPVGETQYF. This chain uses TRBV6-1 with TRBJ2-5; no clear D. Germline CDR1 is MNHNS and CDR2 is SASEGT. V was trimmed by 9 bases and J by 5 bases, leaving 19 bases between them. The CDR3 is made up of 14 amino acids.

The chain combines TRBV13 with TRBJ1-2; 9 bases match TRBD1. Germline V gene lookup returns CDR1 PRHDT and CDR2 FYEKMQ (reference sequence). V was clipped by 0 bases and J by 2 bases; unmatched bases: 7. The CDR3 covers 17 residues. CDR3 region: CASSLGTGTGRNYGYTF. The DNA for the CDR3 is TGTGCCAGCAGCTTAGGCACCGGGACAGGGCGAAACTATGGCTACACCTTC.

This clonotype was seen only a few times. This chain joins TRBV29-1 and TRBJ2-1, with 11 bases aligning to TRBD2. This CDR3 is 15 amino acids long. Germline V gene data show CDR1 as SQVTM and CDR2 as ANQGSEA. V gave up 6 bases and J gave up 3 bases; unmatched junction bases: 7. In nucleotides, the CDR3 is TGCAGCGTGGATGGGACTAGCGGCGGCTACAATGAGCAGTTCTTC. Translation: CSVDGTSGGYNEQFF.

The rearrangement links TRBV27 to TRBJ1-2; TRBD1 matches 7 bases. This CDR3 is 13 amino acids long. Germline CDR1 reads MNHEY; CDR2 reads SMNVEV (reference sequence). Trimming at V came to 8 bases and at J to 8 bases, leaving 11 bases not matched to a gene. The CDR3 DNA reads as TGTGCCAGCTCGAGACAGGGAGTGTTAGGCTACACCTTC. As protein: CASSRQGVLGYTF.

The chain combines TRBV10-3 with TRBJ2-7, with no clear D. This CDR3 region has 12 residues. V lost 6 bases to trimming and J lost 4 bases, with 10 bases between them. Germline V gene data show CDR1 as ENHRY and CDR2 as SYGVKD. CDR3 bases: TGTGCCATCAGGGGCAGGACGTACGAGCAGTACTTC. This translates into CAIRGRTYEQYF.

In this sample, this clonotype turned up a few times. The chain joins TRBV29-1 to TRBJ2-1; no reliable D call. The CDR3 length is 12 residues. The V end was cut by 3 bases, the J end by 8 bases, with 11 bases between. Germline loops: CDR1 SQVTM, CDR2 ANQGSEA. CDR3 amino acids: CSVEFTSDEQFF. The CDR3 nucleotides are TGCAGCGTTGAGTTTACCTCCGATGAGCAGTTCTTC.

V gene TRBV7-2 combines with J gene TRBJ2-3; TRBD1 matches at 7 bases. The germline CDR1 and CDR2 sequences are SGHTA and FQGNSA. With 2 bases clipped from V and 4 bases from J, the junction kept 6 bases outside the gene matches. There are 15 residues in the CDR3. In DNA, the CDR3 is TGTGCCAGCAGCTTACAAGGGGGCAGGGCAGATACGCAGTATTTT. As protein: CASSLQGGRADTQYF.

The chain employs TRBV10-2 and TRBJ2-1; D gene unclear. Trimming left V 5 bases short and J 7 bases short, with 9 bases between. CDR1 and CDR2 (germline): WSHSY, SAAADI. The CDR3 loop spans 12 amino acids. CDR3 region: CASSLLWNEQFF. DNA of the CDR3: TGCGCCAGCAGTCTACTCTGGAATGAGCAGTTCTTC.

This clonotype was picked up a small number of times. This chain connects TRBV12-3 or TRBV12-4 to TRBJ2-5; 9 bases map to TRBD1. The last part of the DNA fits TRBJ2-7 better; the J call may be wrong. The CDR3 spans 15 residues. The chain's CDR3 is CASSSFGQGWNEQYF. In nucleotides, the CDR3 is TGTGCCAGCAGTTCCTTCGGACAGGGGTGGAACGAGCAGTACTTC.

This chain connects TRBV20-1 to TRBJ1-2, with TRBD1 as a possible D gene (6 bases). CDR1 DFQATT and CDR2 SNEGSKA come from the germline V gene (reference sequence). The CDR3 covers 14 residues. Trimming shortened V by 3 bases and J by 3 bases, and 14 bases separated the two germline ends. The CDR3 nucleotides are TGCAGTGCTAGTTCGGGGGCCAGCTACTATGGCTACACCTTC. Encoded protein: CSASSGASYYGYTF.

V usage is TRBV5-1 and J usage is TRBJ2-5, with 11 positions matching TRBD2. The CDR3 spans 17 residues. Germline-derived CDR1 and CDR2 are SGHRS and YFSETQ. The V and J ends lost 0 bases and 8 bases, in that order; junction bases with no gene match: 12. As DNA, the CDR3 is TGCGCCAGCAGCTTGGCCATGGGACTAGCGGCCCCAGCCACCCAGTACTTC. Translated, it gives CASSLAMGLAAPATQYF.

This clonotype was observed a single time. The chain has TRBV15 and TRBJ1-1, with D possibly TRBD1 on 5 matching bases. The CDR3 runs to 12 residues. Germline V gene lookup returns CDR1 LNHNV and CDR2 YYDKDF (reference sequence). V was clipped by 1 base and J by 7 bases, with 7 bases between them. CDR3 in amino acids: CATSRAGGEAFF. The DNA of the CDR3 is TGTGCCACCAGCAGAGCGGGGGGTGAAGCTTTCTTT.

CDR3 in DNA: TGCGCCAGCAGCCCCCTGGCGGGAGGGGACAATGAGCAGTTCTTC. Translation gives CASSPLAGGDNEQFF. The chain couples TRBV5-1 to TRBJ2-1; 9 nucleotides line up with TRBD2. Per the germline V gene, CDR1 is SGHRS and CDR2 is YFSETQ. The CDR3 has 15 residues. The junction had 7 bases not matched to a gene; V was cut back by 4 bases and J by 5 bases.